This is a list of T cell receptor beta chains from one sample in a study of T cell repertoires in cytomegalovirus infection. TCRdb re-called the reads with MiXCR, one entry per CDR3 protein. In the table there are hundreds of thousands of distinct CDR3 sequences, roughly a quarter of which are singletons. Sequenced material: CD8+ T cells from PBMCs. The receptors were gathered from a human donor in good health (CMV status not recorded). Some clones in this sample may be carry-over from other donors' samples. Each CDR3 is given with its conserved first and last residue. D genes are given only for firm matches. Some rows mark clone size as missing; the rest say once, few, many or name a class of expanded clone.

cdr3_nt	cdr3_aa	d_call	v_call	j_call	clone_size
TGTGCCAGCAGCTTGGAGGCAGGGCGTCAGCCCCAGCATTTT	CASSLEAGRQPQHF	-	TRBV5-5	TRBJ1-5	-
TGTGTCAGCAGCGCAGGACAGGGGATGGCTTACGAGCAGTACTTC	CVSSAGQGMAYEQYF	TRBD1	TRBV5-6	TRBJ2-7	-
TGTGCCAGTAGTAAGCAGCGGTACCCCTACGAGCAGTACTTC	CASSKQRYPYEQYF	-	TRBV19	TRBJ2-7	-
TGTGCCAGCAGTTATTCATTTGGACAGGGGGCCGGGGAGCTGTTTTTT	CASSYSFGQGAGELFF	TRBD1	TRBV6-5	TRBJ2-2	few
TGTGCCAGCAGCGTAGCACCAGGGAAAGGCTATGGCTACACCTTC	CASSVAPGKGYGYTF	-	TRBV9	TRBJ1-2	few
TGTGCCAGCAGCCTACGGGTATCCCCAGATACGCAGTATTTT	CASSLRVSPDTQYF	-	TRBV7-8	TRBJ2-3	many
TGTGCCAGCCGCCCGGACGGCACTGAAGCTTTCTTT	CASRPDGTEAFF	-	TRBV11-2	TRBJ1-1	-
TGTGCCAGCAGCATCTGGGGGACGGTTAACTATGGCTACACCTTC	CASSIWGTVNYGYTF	-	TRBV7-2	TRBJ1-2	many
TGCGCCAGCAGCCAAGTTACCAAAACTGAAGCTTTCTTT	CASSQVTKTEAFF	-	TRBV4-1	TRBJ1-1	many
TGCGCCAGCAGCCAGGATACAGGGCTACCCAATGGCTACACCTTC	CASSQDTGLPNGYTF	-	TRBV5-1	TRBJ1-2	few